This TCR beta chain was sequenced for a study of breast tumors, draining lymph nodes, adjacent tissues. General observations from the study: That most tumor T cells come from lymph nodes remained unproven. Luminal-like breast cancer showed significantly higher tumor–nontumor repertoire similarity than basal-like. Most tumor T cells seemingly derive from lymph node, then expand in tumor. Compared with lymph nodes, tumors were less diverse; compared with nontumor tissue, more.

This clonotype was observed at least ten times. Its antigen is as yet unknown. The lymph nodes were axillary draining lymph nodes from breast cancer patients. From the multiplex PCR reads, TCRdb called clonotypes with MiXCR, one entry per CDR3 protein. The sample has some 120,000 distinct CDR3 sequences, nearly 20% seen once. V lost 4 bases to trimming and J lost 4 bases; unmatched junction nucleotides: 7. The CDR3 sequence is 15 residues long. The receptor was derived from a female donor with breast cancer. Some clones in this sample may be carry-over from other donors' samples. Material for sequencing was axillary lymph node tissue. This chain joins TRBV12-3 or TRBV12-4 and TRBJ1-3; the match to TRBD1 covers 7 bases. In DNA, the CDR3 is TGTGCCAGCAGTTCCACCCTGACAGGGGGAAACACCATATATTTT. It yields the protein CASSSTLTGGNTIYF.